The present T cell receptor beta chain was sequenced within a study of T cells in Graves' hyperthyroidism and ophthalmopathy. RNA transcripts were the template for amplifying TCR beta CDR3 regions. The primer set for the first-round RT-PCR of the TCR CDR3 was HTBI. TCRdb redid the calling of the multiplex PCR reads with MiXCR, one entry per CDR3 protein. Here the sample spans 600,000 or so distinct CDR3 sequences, 12% to 15% being singletons. This clonotype has a count of ten or more. Specimen: blood. This receptor was identified in a woman aged 18-30 years with Graves' ophthalmopathy.

CDR3 loop: CSARVWIAGENEQYF. CDR3 nucleotides: TGCAGTGCTAGAGTCTGGATAGCGGGAGAAAACGAGCAGTACTTC. The chain uses TRBV20-1 and TRBJ2-7, with TRBD2 matching 9 bases. CDR3 length equals 15 residues. V was pared by 1 base and J by 5 bases, with 9 bases of the junction left unmatched. Germline V gene sequence: CDR1 DFQATT, CDR2 SNEGSKA (reference sequence).